What follows are 7 T cell receptor beta chains derived from one specimen sequenced in a study of technical replicates of blood from several donors. Clones were read by immunoSEQ multiplex PCR, and TCRdb kept only the in-frame ones, dropping some. The table lists tens of thousands of clones, approximately 94% of them singletons. The specimen was T cells isolated from PBMCs. These receptors all come from a human donor in good health.

The chain recombines TRBV6-1 with TRBJ1-1; 9 bases are shared with TRBD1. In germline, CDR1 is MNHNS, CDR2 SASEGT. Losses at the gene ends were 2 bases for V and 3 bases for J; bases not matched to a gene: 4. This CDR3 contains 15 residues. The CDR3 DNA reads as TGTGCCAGCAGTGAATGGGACAGGGTCTACACTGAAGCTTTCTTT. This codes for CASSEWDRVYTEAFF.

The chain uses TRBV9 and TRBJ1-2; the D is unclear. The CDR3 has 10 amino acids. Germline values: CDR1 SGDLS, CDR2 YYNGEE. Trimming removed 3 bases at V and 10 bases at J, with 7 bases between. The CDR3 loop reads CASSGRDYTF. The CDR3 coding sequence is TGTGCCAGCAGCGGTCGAGACTACACCTTC.

The J gene is TRBJ2-1, the V gene TRBV7-9; 9 nucleotides align to TRBD2. Trimming cost V 7 bases and J 0 bases; bases outside gene matches: 1. There are 14 residues in the CDR3. In germline, CDR1 is SEHNR, CDR2 FQNEAQ (reference sequence). CDR3 sequence: CASISGSSYNEQFF. The DNA for the CDR3 is TGTGCCAGCATTAGCGGGAGCTCCTACAATGAGCAGTTCTTC.

The chain recombines TRBV6-1 with TRBJ2-7; 10 bases fit TRBD1. The trim removed 6 bases at V and 5 bases at J, leaving 7 bases unmatched. This CDR3 has 14 residues. CDR1 MNHNS and CDR2 SASEGT come from the germline V gene. Here the CDR3 DNA reads TGTGCCAGCAGCCGGGACAGGGGAGGTCACGAGCAGTACTTC. Translation: CASSRDRGGHEQYF.

The V gene is TRBV6-5, the J gene TRBJ1-2; D might be TRBD1 (6 bases). The CDR3 covers 13 residues. CDR1 is MNHEY and CDR2 is SVGAGI in the germline V gene. V dropped 4 bases and J dropped 4 bases, with 10 bases sitting between them. The CDR3: CASSSDSFYGYTF. In DNA form, the CDR3 reads TGTGCCAGCAGTTCGGACAGTTTCTATGGCTACACCTTC.

V is TRBV10-3 and J is TRBJ1-2; tentatively, D is TRBD1 (5 bases). CDR3 length equals 12 residues. CDR1 ENHRY and CDR2 SYGVKD come from the germline V gene. Trimming took off 10 bases at V and 3 bases at J, with 12 bases between the two ends. CDR3 sequence: CANYGTDYGYTF. Written as DNA, the CDR3 is TGTGCCAACTACGGGACTGACTATGGCTACACCTTC.

The CDR3 loop is CASSLSAVSSGANVLTF. CDR3 coding DNA: TGCGCCAGCAGCTTGTCAGCGGTAAGCTCTGGGGCCAACGTCCTGACTTTC. V and J are TRBV5-1 and TRBJ2-6, with a tentative D call TRBD2 (5 bases). Trimming left V 1 base short and J 0 bases short, with 11 bases between. CDR1 SGHRS and CDR2 YFSETQ come from the germline V gene. The CDR3 is 17 amino acids.